This is a list of T cell receptor beta chains from one sample in a study of blood T cell repertoires in COVID-19. TCRdb's table, derived via immunoSEQ multiplex PCR, lists solely in-frame clones and lacks some. This sample has a few hundred thousand clones; around 79% occur once, and the top ten carry around 3.4%. Sample: peripheral blood. All receptors derive from a woman older than 75 with acute or convalescent COVID-19. Each CDR3 is given with its conserved first and last residue. A D gene is named only where the DNA matches it firmly. Expanded clones are given a class, and other clones once, few, many or no size at all.

cdr3_nt	cdr3_aa	v_call	j_call	d_call	clone_size	cdr3_length
TGTGCCAGCAGCGAAGGGCGGAGTTATGGCTACACCTTC	CASSEGRSYGYTF	TRBV6-1	TRBJ1-2	.	.	13
TGCGCCAGCAGCCTGCCTGGGCAACCGAACACTGAAGCTTTCTTT	CASSLPGQPNTEAFF	TRBV5-1	TRBJ1-1	.	.	15
TGTGCCAGCAGTGAAGGTACCAGGAGGTGGGAGCTGTTTTTT	CASSEGTRRWELFF	TRBV6-1	TRBJ2-2	.	.	14
TGCGCCAGCAGCTCCAGGGGGCCAAGGGAAAAACTGTTTTTT	CASSSRGPREKLFF	TRBV5-1	TRBJ1-4	TRBD1	.	14
TGTGCCAGTAGTATAGGAAGCGGGAGGCAGAACACCGGGGAGCTGTTTTTT	CASSIGSGRQNTGELFF	TRBV19	TRBJ2-2	TRBD2	.	17
TGTGCCAGCAGCCCAGGGCACTACACTGAAGCTTTCTTT	CASSPGHYTEAFF	TRBV5-4	TRBJ1-1	.	few	13
TGTGCCAGCAGTTACTCAACAGGTCGCGAGCAGTACTTC	CASSYSTGREQYF	TRBV6-6	TRBJ2-7	.	.	13
TGTGCCATCAGTCGGACAGGGGATAATTCACCCCTCCACTTT	CAISRTGDNSPLHF	TRBV10-3	TRBJ1-6	TRBD1	.	14
TGTGCCAGCAGACGGACTAGCGGGGCCTTCACAGATACGCAGTATTTT	CASRRTSGAFTDTQYF	TRBV2	TRBJ2-3	TRBD2	.	16
TGCGCCAGCAGTCCTCCCCCTAGCGGGAGTGGTTCCTACAATGAGCAGTTCTTC	CASSPPPSGSGSYNEQFF	TRBV10-2	TRBJ2-1	TRBD2	.	18
TGCGCCAGCAGCTTTGGCAGATCCTTGAACACTGAAGCTTTCTTT	CASSFGRSLNTEAFF	TRBV5-1	TRBJ1-1	.	.	15
TGTGCCAGCAGTACCCAGGGCTTGTACGAGCAGTACTTC	CASSTQGLYEQYF	TRBV6-2/TRBV6-3	TRBJ2-7	.	.	13
TGTGCCAGCAGCTTTAGCGGGGAGCTGTTTTTT	CASSFSGELFF	TRBV5-6	TRBJ2-2	.	.	11
TGCGCCAGCAGCCAAGGGACAGGGACGAACACTGAAGCTTTCTTT	CASSQGTGTNTEAFF	TRBV4-1	TRBJ1-1	TRBD1	.	15
TGTGCCAGCTCTCAAAAGGGACAGGGGAAGACTGAAGCTTTCTTT	CASSQKGQGKTEAFF	TRBV18	TRBJ1-1	TRBD1	.	15
TGCGCCAGCAGCCAAGACGTCAGCACAGGGGGCTACGAGCAGTACTTC	CASSQDVSTGGYEQYF	TRBV4-1	TRBJ2-7	TRBD1	.	16
TGTGCCAGCAGTAAACCGGGACAGGGGCGCTACGAGCAGTACTTC	CASSKPGQGRYEQYF	TRBV27	TRBJ2-7	TRBD1	.	15
TGTGCCAGCAGTTTAACAAACACCGGGGAGCTGTTTTTT	CASSLTNTGELFF	TRBV6-2/TRBV6-3	TRBJ2-2	.	.	13
TGTGCCAGCAGGACAGGGGCTGAGCAGTTCTTC	CASRTGAEQFF	TRBV2	TRBJ2-1	TRBD1	few	11
TGCGCCAGCAGCCTCATTGGACAGGTGGACTCTGGAAACACCATATATTTT	CASSLIGQVDSGNTIYF	TRBV5-1	TRBJ1-3	TRBD1	.	17
TGTGCCAGCGGCATTGGGGGCAGCTCCTATAATTCACCCCTCCACTTT	CASGIGGSSYNSPLHF	TRBV6-6	TRBJ1-6	.	.	16
TGTGCCAGCAGCCTGGGGCAGATAAAGAAAGAGACCCAGTACTTC	CASSLGQIKKETQYF	TRBV13	TRBJ2-5	.	.	15
TGTGCCAGCAGCCGACGAGGGGGGGTCGATGGCTACACCTTC	CASSRRGGVDGYTF	TRBV3-1/TRBV3-2	TRBJ1-2	.	once	14
TGTGCCGGCACAGGGACAGGGGGGGGCTCACCCCTCCACTTT	CAGTGTGGGSPLHF	TRBV2	TRBJ1-6	TRBD1	.	14
TGTGCCAGCAGCCCAGGGACAGGGCAAGGGCAGGCCCAGTACTTC	CASSPGTGQGQAQYF	TRBV7-9	TRBJ2-5	TRBD1	.	15
TGTGCCAGCAGCCAGACAGGCCAAACCGGGGAGCTGTTTTTT	CASSQTGQTGELFF	TRBV11-3	TRBJ2-2	.	few	14
TGTGCCAGCTCACAGGACAGGGGTATTGGTGAGCAGTTCTTC	CASSQDRGIGEQFF	TRBV18	TRBJ2-1	TRBD1	.	14
TGTGCCAGCAGCAATCCGGGACTAGAGCAGTACTTC	CASSNPGLEQYF	TRBV5-4	TRBJ2-7	TRBD2	.	12
TGCAGCGTTGACGGGGGGTATACAGATACGCAGTATTTT	CSVDGGYTDTQYF	TRBV29-1	TRBJ2-3	TRBD2	.	13
TGTGCCAGCAGCTTGGAGGGACTCTTTAATGAAAAACTGTTTTTT	CASSLEGLFNEKLFF	TRBV7-2	TRBJ1-4	.	.	15
TGTGCCAGTAGTATCAGGTGGGACAGCTCCTATAATTCACCCCTCCACTTT	CASSIRWDSSYNSPLHF	TRBV19	TRBJ1-6	TRBD1	many	17
TGTGCCAGCAGCTTAGGGGGGCCTAGTAATGAAAAACTGTTTTTT	CASSLGGPSNEKLFF	TRBV7-8	TRBJ1-4	.	.	15
TGTGCCAGCAGTTTACAGCGGAGTGGGCAGTTCTTC	CASSLQRSGQFF	TRBV28	TRBJ2-1	.	.	12
TGTGCCAGCAGCCCTGGAGGTTCTACTAATGAAAAACTGTTTTTT	CASSPGGSTNEKLFF	TRBV7-9	TRBJ1-4	.	.	15
TGTGCCGGGTACAGGGAATTTGGCTATGGCTACACCTTC	CAGYREFGYGYTF	TRBV30	TRBJ1-2	.	.	13
TGTGCCAGCAGCCACTGGGAGTACACTGAAGCTTTCTTT	CASSHWEYTEAFF	TRBV7-9	TRBJ1-1	.	.	13